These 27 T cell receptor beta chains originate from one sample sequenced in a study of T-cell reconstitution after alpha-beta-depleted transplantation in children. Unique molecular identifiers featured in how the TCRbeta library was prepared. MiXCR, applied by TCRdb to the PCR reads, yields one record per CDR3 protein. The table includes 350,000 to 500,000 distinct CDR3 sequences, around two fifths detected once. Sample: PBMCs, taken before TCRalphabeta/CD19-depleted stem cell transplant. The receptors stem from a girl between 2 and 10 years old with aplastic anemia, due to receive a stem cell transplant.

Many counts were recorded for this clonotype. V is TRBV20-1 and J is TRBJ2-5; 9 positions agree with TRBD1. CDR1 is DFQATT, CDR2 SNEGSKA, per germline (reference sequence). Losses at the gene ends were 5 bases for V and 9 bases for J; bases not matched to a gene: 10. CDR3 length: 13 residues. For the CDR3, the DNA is TGCAGTGCTGGCGGGACAGGGCAAGGGGCCCAGTACTTC. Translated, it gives CSAGGTGQGAQYF.

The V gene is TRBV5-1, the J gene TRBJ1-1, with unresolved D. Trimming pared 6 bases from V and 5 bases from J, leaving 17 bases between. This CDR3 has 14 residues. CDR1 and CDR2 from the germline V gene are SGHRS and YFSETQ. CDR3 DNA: TGCGCCAGCACCGATGTGGGCGGGGTGACTGAAGCTTTCTTT. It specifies CASTDVGGVTEAFF.

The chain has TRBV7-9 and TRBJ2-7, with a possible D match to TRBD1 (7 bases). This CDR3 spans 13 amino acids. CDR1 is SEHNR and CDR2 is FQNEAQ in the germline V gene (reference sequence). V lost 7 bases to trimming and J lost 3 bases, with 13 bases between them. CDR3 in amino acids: CASIPQGGYEQYF. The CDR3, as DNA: TGTGCCAGCATCCCTCAGGGGGGCTACGAGCAGTACTTC.

The CDR3 spells CSVEDRGTGGYEQYF. CDR3 in DNA: TGCAGCGTTGAAGATCGCGGGACAGGGGGCTACGAGCAGTACTTC. The V call is TRBV29-1, the J call TRBJ2-7; 11 nucleotides agree with TRBD1. The CDR3 extends over 15 amino acids. The J segment lost 3 bases and the V segment lost 0 bases, leaving 4 bases of the junction unmatched. CDR1 is SQVTM, CDR2 ANQGSEA, per germline.

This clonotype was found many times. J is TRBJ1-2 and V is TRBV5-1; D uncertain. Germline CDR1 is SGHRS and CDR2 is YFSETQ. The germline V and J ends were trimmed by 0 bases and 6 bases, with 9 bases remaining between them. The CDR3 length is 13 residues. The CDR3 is CASSLEGLDGYTF. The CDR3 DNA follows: TGCGCCAGCAGCTTGGAAGGGCTGGATGGCTACACCTTC.

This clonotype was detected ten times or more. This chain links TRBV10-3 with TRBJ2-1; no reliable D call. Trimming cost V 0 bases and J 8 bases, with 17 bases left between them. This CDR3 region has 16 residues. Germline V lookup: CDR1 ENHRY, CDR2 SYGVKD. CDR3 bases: TGTGCCATCAGTGAGTCTTCTACCTTCAGTGACGATGAGCAGTTCTTC. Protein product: CAISESSTFSDDEQFF.

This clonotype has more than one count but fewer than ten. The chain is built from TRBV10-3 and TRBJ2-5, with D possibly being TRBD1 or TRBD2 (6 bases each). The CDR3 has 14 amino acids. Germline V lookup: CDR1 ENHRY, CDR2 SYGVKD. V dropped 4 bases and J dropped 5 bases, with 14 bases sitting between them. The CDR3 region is CAISGTGTGETQYF. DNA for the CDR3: TGTGCCATCAGTGGAACAGGGACTGGGGAGACCCAGTACTTC.

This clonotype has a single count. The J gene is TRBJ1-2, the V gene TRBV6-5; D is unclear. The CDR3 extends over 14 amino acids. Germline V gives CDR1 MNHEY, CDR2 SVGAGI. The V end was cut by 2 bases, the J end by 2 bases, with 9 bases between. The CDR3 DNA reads TGTGCCAGCAGTTACGTCGGCCGAAACTATGGCTACACCTTC. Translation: CASSYVGRNYGYTF.

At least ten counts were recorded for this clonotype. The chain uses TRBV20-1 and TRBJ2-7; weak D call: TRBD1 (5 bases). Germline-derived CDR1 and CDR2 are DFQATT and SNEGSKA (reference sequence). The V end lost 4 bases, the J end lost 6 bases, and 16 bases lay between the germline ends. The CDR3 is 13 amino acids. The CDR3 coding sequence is TGCAGTGCTACCGAAGACAGAGCCTCCGAGCAGTACTTC. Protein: CSATEDRASEQYF.

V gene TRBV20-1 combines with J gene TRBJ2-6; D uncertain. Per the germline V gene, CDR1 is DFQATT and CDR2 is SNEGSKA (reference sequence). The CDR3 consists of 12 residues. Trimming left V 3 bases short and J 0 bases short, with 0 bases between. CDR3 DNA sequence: TGCAGTGCTAGCTCTGGGGCCAACGTCCTGACTTTC. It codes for CSASSGANVLTF.

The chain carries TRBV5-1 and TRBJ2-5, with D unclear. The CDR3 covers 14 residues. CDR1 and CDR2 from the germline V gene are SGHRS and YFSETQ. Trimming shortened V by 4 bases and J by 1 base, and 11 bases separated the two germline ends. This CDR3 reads CASSPENTQETQYF. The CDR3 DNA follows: TGCGCCAGCAGCCCCGAAAATACCCAAGAGACCCAGTACTTC. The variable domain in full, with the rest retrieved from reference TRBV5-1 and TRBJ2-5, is KAGVTQTPRYLIKTRGQQVTLSCSPISGHRSVSWYQQTPGQGLQFLFEYFSETQRNKGNFPGRFSGRQFSNSRSEMNVSTLELGDSALYLCASSPENTQETQYFGPGTRLLVL.

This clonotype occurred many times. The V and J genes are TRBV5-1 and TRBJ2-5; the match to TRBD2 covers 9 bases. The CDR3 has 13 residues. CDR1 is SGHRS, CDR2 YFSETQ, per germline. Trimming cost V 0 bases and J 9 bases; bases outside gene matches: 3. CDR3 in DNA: TGCGCCAGCAGCTTGGCTACTAGCGGGTCCCAGTACTTC. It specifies CASSLATSGSQYF.

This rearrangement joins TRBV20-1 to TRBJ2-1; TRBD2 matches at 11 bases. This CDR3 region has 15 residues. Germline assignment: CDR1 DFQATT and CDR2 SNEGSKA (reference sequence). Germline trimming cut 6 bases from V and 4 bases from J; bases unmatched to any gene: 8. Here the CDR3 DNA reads TGCAGTGCCAATGAGCGACTAGCGGGGTACAATGAGCAGTTCTTC. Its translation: CSANERLAGYNEQFF.

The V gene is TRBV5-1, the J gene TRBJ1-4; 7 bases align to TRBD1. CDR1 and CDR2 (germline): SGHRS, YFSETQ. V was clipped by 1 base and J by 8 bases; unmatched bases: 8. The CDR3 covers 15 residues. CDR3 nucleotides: TGCGCCAGCAGCTTGAGCAGGACAGGCTTCGAAAAACTGTTTTTT. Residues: CASSLSRTGFEKLFF.

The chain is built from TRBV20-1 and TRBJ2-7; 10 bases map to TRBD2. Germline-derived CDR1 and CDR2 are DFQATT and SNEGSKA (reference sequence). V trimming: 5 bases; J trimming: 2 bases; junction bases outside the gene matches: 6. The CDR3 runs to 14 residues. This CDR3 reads CSARGTSVTYEQYF. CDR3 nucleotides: TGCAGTGCTCGTGGGACTAGCGTGACCTACGAGCAGTACTTC.

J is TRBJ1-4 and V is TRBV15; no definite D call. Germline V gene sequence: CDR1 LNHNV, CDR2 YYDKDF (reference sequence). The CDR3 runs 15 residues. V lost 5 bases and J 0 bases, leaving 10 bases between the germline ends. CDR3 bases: TGTGCCACCAGCCCACGATTTGCAACTAATGAAAAACTGTTTTTT. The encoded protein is CATSPRFATNEKLFF. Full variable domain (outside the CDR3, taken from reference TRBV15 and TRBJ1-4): DAMVIQNPRYQVTQFGKPVTLSCSQTLNHNVMYWYQQKSSQAPKLLFHYYDKDFNNEADTPDNFQSRRPNTSFCFLDIRSPGLGDTAMYLCATSPRFATNEKLFFGSGTQLSVL.

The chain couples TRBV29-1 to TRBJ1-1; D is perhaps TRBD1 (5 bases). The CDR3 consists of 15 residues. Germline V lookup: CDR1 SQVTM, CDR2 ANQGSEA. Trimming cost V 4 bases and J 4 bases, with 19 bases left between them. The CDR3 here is CSVVWRRRAGTEAFF. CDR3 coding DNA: TGCAGCGTTGTATGGCGTCGCAGGGCGGGCACTGAAGCTTTCTTT. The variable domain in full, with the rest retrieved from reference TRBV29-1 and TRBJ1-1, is SAVISQKPSRDICQRGTSLTIQCQVDSQVTMMFWYRQQPGQSLTLIATANQGSEATYESGFVIDKFPISRPNLTFSTLTVSNMSPEDSSIYLCSVVWRRRAGTEAFFGQGTRLTVV.

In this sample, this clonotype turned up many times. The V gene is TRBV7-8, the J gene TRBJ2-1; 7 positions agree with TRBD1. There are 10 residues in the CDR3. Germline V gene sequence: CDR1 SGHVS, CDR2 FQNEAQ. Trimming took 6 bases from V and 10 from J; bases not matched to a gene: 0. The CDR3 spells CASRGQEQFF. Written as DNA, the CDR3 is TGTGCCAGCAGGGGACAGGAGCAGTTCTTC.

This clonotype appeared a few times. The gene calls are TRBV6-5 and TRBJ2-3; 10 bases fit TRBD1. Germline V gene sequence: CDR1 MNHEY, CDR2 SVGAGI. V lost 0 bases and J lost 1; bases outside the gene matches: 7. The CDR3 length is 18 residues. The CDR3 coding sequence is TGTGCCAGCAGTTACTCGACAGGGGGCGGGTTGGGCACAGATACGCAGTATTTT. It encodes CASSYSTGGGLGTDTQYF.

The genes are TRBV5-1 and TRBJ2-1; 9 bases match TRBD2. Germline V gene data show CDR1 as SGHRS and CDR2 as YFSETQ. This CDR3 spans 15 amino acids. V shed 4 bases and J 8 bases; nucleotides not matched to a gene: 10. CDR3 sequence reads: CASSKKRGALDEQFF. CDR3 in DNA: TGCGCCAGCAGCAAAAAGCGGGGGGCCCTCGATGAGCAGTTCTTC.

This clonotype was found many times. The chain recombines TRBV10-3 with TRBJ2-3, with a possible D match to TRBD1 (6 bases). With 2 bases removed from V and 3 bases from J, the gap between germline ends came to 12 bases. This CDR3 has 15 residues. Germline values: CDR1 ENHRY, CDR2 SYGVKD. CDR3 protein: CAISEGQGPTDTQYF. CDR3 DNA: TGTGCCATCAGTGAGGGGCAGGGGCCGACAGATACGCAGTATTTT.

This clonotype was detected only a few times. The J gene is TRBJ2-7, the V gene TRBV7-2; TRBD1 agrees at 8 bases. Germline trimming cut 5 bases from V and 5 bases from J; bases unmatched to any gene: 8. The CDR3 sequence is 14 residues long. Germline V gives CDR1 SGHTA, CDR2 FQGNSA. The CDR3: CASSRGQGRDEQYF. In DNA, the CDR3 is TGTGCCAGCAGCCGAGGACAGGGAAGGGACGAGCAGTACTTC.

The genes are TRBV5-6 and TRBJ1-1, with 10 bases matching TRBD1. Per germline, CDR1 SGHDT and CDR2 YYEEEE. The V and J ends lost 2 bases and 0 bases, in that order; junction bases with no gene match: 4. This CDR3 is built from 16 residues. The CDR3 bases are TGTGCCAGCAGCTTACCGGGACAGGGGCTGAACACTGAAGCTTTCTTT. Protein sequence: CASSLPGQGLNTEAFF.

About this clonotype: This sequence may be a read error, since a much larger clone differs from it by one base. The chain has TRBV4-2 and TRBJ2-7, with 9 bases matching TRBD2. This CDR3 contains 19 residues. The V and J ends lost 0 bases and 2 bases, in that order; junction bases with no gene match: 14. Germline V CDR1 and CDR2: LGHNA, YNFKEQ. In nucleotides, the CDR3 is TGTGCCAGCAGCCAAGATGATGGGACTAGCAGGACCTCCCCCTACGAGCAGTACTTC. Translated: CASSQDDGTSRTSPYEQYF.

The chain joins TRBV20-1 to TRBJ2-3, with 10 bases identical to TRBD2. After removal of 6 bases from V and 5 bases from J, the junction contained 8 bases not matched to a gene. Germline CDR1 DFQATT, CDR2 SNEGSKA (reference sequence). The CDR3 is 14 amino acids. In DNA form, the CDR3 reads TGCAGTGCCTACAGCGGGGGGGGCGAAGATACGCAGTATTTT. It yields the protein CSAYSGGGEDTQYF.

CDR3 residues: CSASDRVSYNEQFF. CDR3 bases: TGCAGTGCTAGCGACAGGGTTTCCTACAATGAGCAGTTCTTC. The chain uses TRBV20-1 and TRBJ2-1; TRBD1 matches at 7 bases. This CDR3 is 14 amino acids long. V shed 3 bases, J shed 1 base, and the junction held 3 bases outside the gene matches. Germline V gene sequence: CDR1 DFQATT, CDR2 SNEGSKA (reference sequence).

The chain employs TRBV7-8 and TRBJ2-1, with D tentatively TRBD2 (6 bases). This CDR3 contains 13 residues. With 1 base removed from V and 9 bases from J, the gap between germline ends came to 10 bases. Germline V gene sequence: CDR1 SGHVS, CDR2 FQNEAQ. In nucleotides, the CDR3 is TGTGCCAGCAGCTTAGTTCCGGAGGGTGAGCAGTTCTTC. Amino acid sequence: CASSLVPEGEQFF.